Below, one T cell receptor beta chain is given with its context. The data are from a study of blood T cell repertoires in COVID-19. As handled by the study authors: Quantification of nucleated cells was approximated via reference gene primer amplification. Assay: immunoSEQ multiplex PCR; the TCRdb copy retains only in-frame clones and omits some. V, J and clone size are taken as reported in that table, and D and trimming were inferred from the DNA itself. The data show about 270,000 clones, around 87% seen once. Germline V lookup: CDR1 MDHEN, CDR2 SYDVKM. The J segment lost 7 bases and the V segment lost 5 bases, leaving 11 bases of the junction unmatched. The CDR3 covers 15 residues.

J is TRBJ1-2 and V is TRBV28; 9 bases are shared with TRBD1. The TCR was taken from a woman aged 45 to 65 with acute or convalescent COVID-19. The sample comprised peripheral blood. Written as DNA, the CDR3 is TGTGCCAGCAGTGCAACAGGGGGCGGGGGCCTTGGCTACACCTTC. The encoded protein is CASSATGGGGLGYTF.